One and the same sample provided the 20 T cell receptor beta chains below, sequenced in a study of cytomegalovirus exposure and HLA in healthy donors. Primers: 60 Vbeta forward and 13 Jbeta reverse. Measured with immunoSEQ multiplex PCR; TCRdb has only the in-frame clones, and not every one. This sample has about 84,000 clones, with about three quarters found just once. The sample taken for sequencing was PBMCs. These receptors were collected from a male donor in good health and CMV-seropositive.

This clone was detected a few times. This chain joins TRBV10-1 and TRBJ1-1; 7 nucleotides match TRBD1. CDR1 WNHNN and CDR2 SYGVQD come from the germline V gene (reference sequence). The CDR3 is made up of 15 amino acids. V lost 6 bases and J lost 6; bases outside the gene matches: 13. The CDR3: CASSASSWTGAEAFF. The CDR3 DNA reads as TGCGCCAGCAGCGCTTCCTCCTGGACAGGTGCTGAAGCTTTCTTT.

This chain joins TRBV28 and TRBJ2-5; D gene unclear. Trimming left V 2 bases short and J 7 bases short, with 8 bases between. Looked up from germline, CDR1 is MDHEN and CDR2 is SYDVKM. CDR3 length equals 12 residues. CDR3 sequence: CASSLLYGTQYF. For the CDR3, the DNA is TGTGCCAGCAGTTTACTCTATGGGACCCAGTACTTC. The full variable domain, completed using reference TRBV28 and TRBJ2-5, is DVKVTQSSRYLVKRTGEKVFLECVQDMDHENMFWYRQDPGLGLRLIYFSYDVKMKEKGDIPEGYSVSREKKERFSLILESASTNQTSMYLCASSLLYGTQYFGPGTRLLVL.

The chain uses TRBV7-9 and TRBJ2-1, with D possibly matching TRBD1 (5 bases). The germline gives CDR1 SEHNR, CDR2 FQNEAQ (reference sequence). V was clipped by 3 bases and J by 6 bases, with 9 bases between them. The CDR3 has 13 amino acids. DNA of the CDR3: TGTGCCAGCAGCTTTAGTCAGGGCAATGAGCAGTTCTTC. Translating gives CASSFSQGNEQFF.

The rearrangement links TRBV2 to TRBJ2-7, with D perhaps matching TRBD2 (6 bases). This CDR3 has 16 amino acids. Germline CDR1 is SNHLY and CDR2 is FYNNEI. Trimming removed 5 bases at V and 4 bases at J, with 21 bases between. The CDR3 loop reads CASSRPAAEGLYEQYF. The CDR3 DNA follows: TGTGCCAGCAGTCGACCCGCGGCGGAGGGATTATACGAGCAGTACTTC.

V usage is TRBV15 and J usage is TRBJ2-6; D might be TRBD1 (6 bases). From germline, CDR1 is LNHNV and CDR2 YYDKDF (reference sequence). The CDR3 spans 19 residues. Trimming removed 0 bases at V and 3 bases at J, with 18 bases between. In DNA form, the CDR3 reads TGTGCCACCAGCAGAGACCTGGCAGGGGTTTTCTTTGGGGCCAACGTCCTGACTTTC. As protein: CATSRDLAGVFFGANVLTF.

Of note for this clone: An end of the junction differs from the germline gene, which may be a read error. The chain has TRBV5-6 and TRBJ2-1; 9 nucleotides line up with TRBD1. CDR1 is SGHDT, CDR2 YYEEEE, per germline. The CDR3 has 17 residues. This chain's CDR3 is CTSRDRVQTSPYNEQFF. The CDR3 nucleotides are TGTACCAGCAGGGACAGGGTCCAGACTAGCCCCTACAATGAGCAGTTCTTC.

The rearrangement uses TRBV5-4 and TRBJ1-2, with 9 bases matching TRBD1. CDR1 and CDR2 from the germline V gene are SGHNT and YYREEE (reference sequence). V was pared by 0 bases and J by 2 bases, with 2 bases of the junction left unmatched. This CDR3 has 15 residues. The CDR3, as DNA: TGTGCCAGCAGCTTGGTACAGGGGGCGAACTATGGCTACACCTTC. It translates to CASSLVQGANYGYTF.

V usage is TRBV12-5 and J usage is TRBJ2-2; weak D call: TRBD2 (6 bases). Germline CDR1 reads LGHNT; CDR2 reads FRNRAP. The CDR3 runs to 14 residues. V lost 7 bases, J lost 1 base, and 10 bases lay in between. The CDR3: CASDSGGNTGELFF. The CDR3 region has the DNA TGTGCTAGTGATTCCGGGGGGAACACCGGGGAGCTGTTTTTT.

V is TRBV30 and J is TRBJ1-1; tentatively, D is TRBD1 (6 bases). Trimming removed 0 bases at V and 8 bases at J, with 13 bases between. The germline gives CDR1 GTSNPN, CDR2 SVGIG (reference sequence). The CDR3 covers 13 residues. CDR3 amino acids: CAWSVGGGLEAFF. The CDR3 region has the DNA TGTGCCTGGAGTGTAGGTGGGGGCCTAGAAGCTTTCTTT.

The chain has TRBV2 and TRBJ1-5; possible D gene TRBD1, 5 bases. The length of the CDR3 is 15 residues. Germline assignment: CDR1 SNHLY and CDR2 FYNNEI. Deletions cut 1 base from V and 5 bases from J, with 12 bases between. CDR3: CASSEVGGEYQPQHF. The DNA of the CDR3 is TGTGCCAGCAGTGAAGTTGGGGGGGAGTATCAGCCCCAGCATTTT.

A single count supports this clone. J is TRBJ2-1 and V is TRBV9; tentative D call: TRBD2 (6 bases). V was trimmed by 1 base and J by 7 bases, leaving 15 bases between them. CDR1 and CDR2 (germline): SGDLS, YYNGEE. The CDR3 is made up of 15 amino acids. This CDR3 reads CASSVIAGTGNEQFF. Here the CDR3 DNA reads TGTGCCAGCAGCGTAATCGCGGGAACGGGGAATGAGCAGTTCTTC.

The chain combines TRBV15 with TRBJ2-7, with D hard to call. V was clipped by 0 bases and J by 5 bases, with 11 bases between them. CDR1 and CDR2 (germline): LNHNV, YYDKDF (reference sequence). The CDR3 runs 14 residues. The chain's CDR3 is CATSRDRVAHEQYF. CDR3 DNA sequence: TGTGCCACCAGCAGAGATCGGGTAGCCCACGAGCAGTACTTC.

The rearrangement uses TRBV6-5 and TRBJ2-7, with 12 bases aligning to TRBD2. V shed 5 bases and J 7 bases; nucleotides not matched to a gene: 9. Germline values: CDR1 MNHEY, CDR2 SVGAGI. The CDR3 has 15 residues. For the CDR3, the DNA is TGTGCCAGCAGTCACCTAGCGGGAGGGATTCGGGAGCAGTACTTC. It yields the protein CASSHLAGGIREQYF.

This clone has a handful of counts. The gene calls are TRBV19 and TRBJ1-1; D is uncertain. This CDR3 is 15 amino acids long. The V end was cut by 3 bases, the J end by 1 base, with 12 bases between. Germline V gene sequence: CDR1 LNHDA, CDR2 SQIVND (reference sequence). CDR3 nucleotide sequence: TGTGCCAGTAGTATTTCAGGTAACCCGAACACTGAAGCTTTCTTT. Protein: CASSISGNPNTEAFF. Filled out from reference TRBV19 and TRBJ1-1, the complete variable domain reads DGGITQSPKYLFRKEGQNVTLSCEQNLNHDAMYWYRQDPGQGLRLIYYSQIVNDFQKGDIAEGYSVSREKKESFPLTVTSAQKNPTAFYLCASSISGNPNTEAFFGQGTRLTVV.

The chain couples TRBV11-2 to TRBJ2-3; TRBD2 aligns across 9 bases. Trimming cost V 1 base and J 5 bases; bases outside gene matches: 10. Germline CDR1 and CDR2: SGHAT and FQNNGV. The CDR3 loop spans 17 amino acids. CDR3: CASSLGSGRLPRDTQYF. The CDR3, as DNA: TGTGCCAGCAGCTTAGGGAGCGGGAGGCTCCCAAGAGATACGCAGTATTTT.

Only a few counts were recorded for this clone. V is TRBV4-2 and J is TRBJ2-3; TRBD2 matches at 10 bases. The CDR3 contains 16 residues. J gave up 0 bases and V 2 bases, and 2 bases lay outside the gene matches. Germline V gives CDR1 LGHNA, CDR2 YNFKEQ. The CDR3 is CASSQLAGASTDTQYF. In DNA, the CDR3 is TGTGCCAGCAGCCAACTAGCGGGGGCAAGCACAGATACGCAGTATTTT.

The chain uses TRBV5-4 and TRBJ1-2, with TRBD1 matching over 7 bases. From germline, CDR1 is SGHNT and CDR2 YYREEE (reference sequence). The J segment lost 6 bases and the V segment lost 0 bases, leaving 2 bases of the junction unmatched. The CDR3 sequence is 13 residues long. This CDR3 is CASSLGQGDGYTF. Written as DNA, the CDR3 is TGTGCCAGCAGCTTGGGGCAGGGGGATGGCTACACCTTC.

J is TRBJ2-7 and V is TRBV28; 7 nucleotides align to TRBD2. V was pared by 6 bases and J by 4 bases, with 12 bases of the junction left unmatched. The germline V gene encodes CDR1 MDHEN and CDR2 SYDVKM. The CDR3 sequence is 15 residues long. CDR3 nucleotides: TGTGCCAGCAGCCCTGGGGGGGTCAGCGGTTACGAGCAGTACTTC. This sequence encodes CASSPGGVSGYEQYF.

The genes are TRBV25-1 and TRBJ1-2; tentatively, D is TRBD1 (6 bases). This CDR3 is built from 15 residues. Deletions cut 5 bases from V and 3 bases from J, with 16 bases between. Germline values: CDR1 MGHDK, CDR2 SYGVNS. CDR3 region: CASSPQGQGDYGYTF. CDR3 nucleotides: TGTGCCAGCAGTCCCCAGGGGCAGGGTGACTATGGCTACACCTTC.

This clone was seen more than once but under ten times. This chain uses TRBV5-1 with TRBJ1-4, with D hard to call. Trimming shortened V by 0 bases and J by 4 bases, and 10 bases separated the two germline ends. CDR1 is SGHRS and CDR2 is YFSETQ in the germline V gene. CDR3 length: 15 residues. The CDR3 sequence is CASSLGSAGNEKLFF. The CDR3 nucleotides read TGCGCCAGCAGCTTGGGATCCGCCGGTAATGAAAAACTGTTTTTT.